This TCR beta chain stems from a study of shared clonotypes between healthy human individuals. Repertoires were generated with immunoSEQ multiplex PCR, while TCRdb's copy carries only in-frame clones and drops some. The data show around 510,000 clones, with around 78% seen just once and 12% held by the top ten. V lost 3 bases to trimming and J lost 0 bases; unmatched junction nucleotides: 13. Germline-derived CDR1 and CDR2 are KGHSH and LQKENI. The CDR3 length is 21 residues. The chain uses TRBV18 and TRBJ2-3; 15 bases line up with TRBD2. The source material was PBMCs. The clonotype was recovered from a woman aged 40 to 50 in good health. Some clones in this sample may be carry-over from other donors' samples. CDR3 coding DNA: TGTGCCAGCTCACCGATCCAGGCGGGACTAGCGGGAGGAACTAGCACAGATACGCAGTATTTT. Translation gives CASSPIQAGLAGGTSTDTQYF.